These 31 T cell receptor beta chains came from one sample sequenced in a study of cytotoxic CD8 clonotypes in ibrutinib-treated CLL (dated by TCRdb to the early 2020s). The time point tag for this specimen amounts to: more than 10 months on ibrutinib. Libraries were built with the immunoSEQ multiplex PCR assay. The table was pulled from immuneACCESS by TCRdb, which kept in-frame rearrangements only. Such tables lose some clones; where checked, under half of the loss comes from unresolved V genes, and the rest has no known cause. This sample lists about 200,000 clones; around 70% were detected once. Roughly 6.4% of the sample is in the top ten clones. Sequencing used PBMCs, obtained after 12 months of ibrutinib treatment. Every receptor here comes from a human donor with chronic lymphocytic leukemia.

The chain is built from TRBV29-1 and TRBJ1-2; possibly TRBD1 for D (5 bases). The CDR3 length is 10 residues. V dropped 5 bases and J dropped 8 bases, with 9 bases sitting between them. Germline V gene sequence: CDR1 SQVTM, CDR2 ANQGSEA. DNA for the CDR3: TGCAGCGTTCAAGGGGACGGCTACACCTTC. It translates to CSVQGDGYTF.

The rearrangement joins TRBV11-1 to TRBJ2-1; D is possibly TRBD1 (6 bases). The V gene lost 3 bases and the J gene lost 7 bases, with 10 bases spanning the gap. The germline gives CDR1 SGHAT, CDR2 FQDESV (reference sequence). The CDR3 covers 13 residues. CDR3 DNA: TGTGCCAGCAGCTTCGACAGGAAGAATGAGCAGTTCTTC. Translating gives CASSFDRKNEQFF.

There are a few counts of this clone. The V gene is TRBV5-1, the J gene TRBJ2-7; D is ambiguous. There are 13 residues in the CDR3. Trimming took 7 bases from V and 1 from J, leaving 12 bases between them. CDR1 and CDR2 from the germline V gene are SGHRS and YFSETQ. The CDR3 coding sequence is TGCGCCAGCGGGATAGGTGATTCCTACGAGCAGTACTTC. This gives the protein CASGIGDSYEQYF.

The chain recombines TRBV6-1 with TRBJ2-7; possibly TRBD1 for D (6 bases). CDR1 is MNHNS, CDR2 SASEGT, per germline. This CDR3 contains 14 residues. Between the trimmed V and J ends, which lost 7 bases and 0 bases, there was a span of 13 bases. The CDR3 nucleotides read TGTGCCAGCAAGTACCAGGGGAGCTCCTACGAGCAGTACTTC. It translates to CASKYQGSSYEQYF.

The J gene is TRBJ1-2, the V gene TRBV30; TRBD1 agrees at 12 bases. The V segment lost 4 bases and the J segment 7 bases; nucleotides outside the gene matches: 13. CDR1 is GTSNPN and CDR2 is SVGIG in the germline V gene (reference sequence). The CDR3 sequence is 16 residues long. The DNA of the CDR3 is TGTGCCTGGACCGGGCGGGACAGGGGGCATCTGGTTGGCTACACCTTC. This gives the protein CAWTGRDRGHLVGYTF. The full variable domain, its missing parts supplied by reference TRBV30 and TRBJ1-2, is SQTIHQWPATLVQPVGSPLSLECTVEGTSNPNLYWYRQAAGRGLQLLFYSVGIGQISSEVPQNLSASRPQDRQFILSSKKLLLSDSGFYLCAWTGRDRGHLVGYTFGSGTRLTVV.

The V and J genes are TRBV5-1 and TRBJ2-7; TRBD1 matches 8 bases. Germline CDR1 SGHRS, CDR2 YFSETQ. The length of the CDR3 is 16 residues. V was clipped by 2 bases and J by 3 bases; unmatched bases: 10. For the CDR3, the DNA is TGCGCCAGCAGCTTCAGCCGGACAGGGCTCGGCTACGAGCAGTACTTC. It encodes CASSFSRTGLGYEQYF.

The V gene is TRBV15, the J gene TRBJ2-1, with D uncertain. Germline V gives CDR1 LNHNV, CDR2 YYDKDF (reference sequence). V was shortened by 4 bases and J by 3 bases, with 4 bases between the two germline ends. The CDR3 is made up of 12 amino acids. The CDR3 sequence: CATSTGYNEQFF. CDR3 sequence (DNA): TGTGCCACCAGCACGGGCTACAATGAGCAGTTCTTC.

The chain links TRBV5-4 to TRBJ2-2, with 9 nucleotides matching TRBD2. V lost 6 bases and J lost 2; bases outside the gene matches: 8. The V gene's germline CDR1 is SGHNT and CDR2 YYREEE (reference sequence). The CDR3 is 16 amino acids. Here the CDR3 reads CASTKAGGSNTGELFF. Here the CDR3 DNA reads TGTGCCAGCACCAAAGCGGGAGGTAGTAACACCGGGGAGCTGTTTTTT.

The rearrangement links TRBV18 to TRBJ1-6, with 8 bases fitting TRBD1. The V gene's germline CDR1 is KGHSH and CDR2 LQKENI. The CDR3 loop spans 15 amino acids. J was trimmed by 7 bases and V by 6 bases; bases with no gene match: 8. In DNA form, the CDR3 reads TGTGCCAGCTCCAGAACCCGACAGGGGAATTCACCCCTCCACTTT. This sequence encodes CASSRTRQGNSPLHF. The full variable domain, with the rest looked up from reference TRBV18 and TRBJ1-6, is NAGVMQNPRHLVRRRGQEARLRCSPMKGHSHVYWYRQLPEEGLKFMVYLQKENIIDESGMPKERFSAEFPKEGPSILRIQQVVRGDSAAYFCASSRTRQGNSPLHFGNGTRLTVT.

The gene calls are TRBV30 and TRBJ2-2; 9 bases are shared with TRBD2. Germline V CDR1 and CDR2: GTSNPN, SVGIG (reference sequence). The CDR3 totals 17 residues. Trimming cost V 4 bases and J 0 bases; bases outside gene matches: 9. In nucleotides, the CDR3 is TGTGCCTGGACCTATAGACTAGCGGACGCGAACACCGGGGAGCTGTTTTTT. Translating gives CAWTYRLADANTGELFF.

The rearrangement links TRBV30 to TRBJ2-3; 8 bases fit TRBD2. CDR1 and CDR2 (germline): GTSNPN, SVGIG (reference sequence). CDR3 size: 12 residues. J gave up 6 bases and V 7 bases, and 6 bases lay outside the gene matches. Here the CDR3 reads CAFGGAIDTQYF. The CDR3 DNA reads TGTGCCTTCGGGGGGGCCATCGATACGCAGTATTTT. Full variable domain (missing parts from reference TRBV30 and TRBJ2-3): SQTIHQWPATLVQPVGSPLSLECTVEGTSNPNLYWYRQAAGRGLQLLFYSVGIGQISSEVPQNLSASRPQDRQFILSSKKLLLSDSGFYLCAFGGAIDTQYFGPGTRLTVL.

This chain links TRBV7-8 with TRBJ1-5; a weak D match, TRBD1 (6 bases). The ends were cut back, 7 bases at V and 3 bases at J, with 13 bases in the middle. The CDR3 contains 14 residues. Germline CDR1 SGHVS, CDR2 FQNEAQ. Here the CDR3 DNA reads TGTGCCAGCACACATGGGGGCGTCAATCAGCCCCAGCATTTT. It yields the protein CASTHGGVNQPQHF.

The chain couples TRBV25-1 to TRBJ2-5; TRBD1 aligns across 7 bases. The V gene's germline CDR1 is MGHDK and CDR2 SYGVNS. Losses at the gene ends were 3 bases for V and 1 base for J; bases not matched to a gene: 5. The CDR3 spans 15 residues. The CDR3 coding sequence is TGTGCCAGCAGTGATAAGGGACAGAGCCAAGAGACCCAGTACTTC. Residues: CASSDKGQSQETQYF. The variable domain in full, completed from reference TRBV25-1 and TRBJ2-5, reads EADIYQTPRYLVIGTGKKITLECSQTMGHDKMYWYQQDPGMELHLIHYSYGVNSTEKGDLSSESTVSRIRTEHFPLTLESARPSHTSQYLCASSDKGQSQETQYFGPGTRLLVL.

The chain has TRBV11-1 and TRBJ2-1; D perhaps matches TRBD2 (5 bases). Trimming cost V 0 bases and J 9 bases, with 15 bases left between them. The CDR3 contains 15 residues. Germline V gives CDR1 SGHAT, CDR2 FQDESV (reference sequence). As DNA, the CDR3 is TGTGCCAGCAGCTTAGCGGTTTTAGCGACTGGTGAGCAGTTCTTC. Protein product: CASSLAVLATGEQFF.

The chain joins TRBV5-4 to TRBJ2-3; TRBD1 aligns across 7 bases. The CDR3 covers 15 residues. Germline V CDR1 and CDR2: SGHNT, YYREEE (reference sequence). V lost 1 base and J lost 2; bases outside the gene matches: 4. As DNA, the CDR3 is TGTGCCAGCAGCTTGTGGGACAGATACACAGATACGCAGTATTTT. This translates into CASSLWDRYTDTQYF.

The chain recombines TRBV4-1 with TRBJ2-1; 9 nucleotides match TRBD2. Per germline, CDR1 MGHRA and CDR2 YSYEKL. CDR3 length: 17 residues. The trim removed 1 base at V and 7 bases at J, leaving 11 bases unmatched. Here the CDR3 DNA reads TGCGCCAGCAGCCAAGTGCTGGGCGGGGGGGCCAGGAATGAGCAGTTCTTC. It is translated as CASSQVLGGGARNEQFF.

The J gene is TRBJ2-3, the V gene TRBV28; 9 nucleotides align to TRBD2. V shed 4 bases and J 2 bases; nucleotides not matched to a gene: 1. The CDR3 extends over 14 amino acids. Germline CDR1 and CDR2: MDHEN and SYDVKM. The CDR3 is CASSSSGVTDTQYF. The CDR3 nucleotides are TGTGCCAGCAGTTCTAGCGGGGTCACAGATACGCAGTATTTT.

The chain has TRBV5-1 and TRBJ1-3; tentative D call: TRBD1 (5 bases). The CDR3 totals 14 residues. Germline values: CDR1 SGHRS, CDR2 YFSETQ. V lost 2 bases to trimming and J lost 0 bases, with 6 bases between them. CDR3 loop: CASSLDSSGNTIYF. CDR3 in DNA: TGCGCCAGCAGCTTAGACAGCTCTGGAAACACCATATATTTT. Looking up the rest from reference TRBV5-1 and TRBJ1-3 gives the full variable domain: KAGVTQTPRYLIKTRGQQVTLSCSPISGHRSVSWYQQTPGQGLQFLFEYFSETQRNKGNFPGRFSGRQFSNSRSEMNVSTLELGDSALYLCASSLDSSGNTIYFGEGSWLTVV.

The genes are TRBV18 and TRBJ1-1; D not resolved. Trimming stripped 4 bases from V and 1 base from J, with 19 bases between. The CDR3 extends over 17 amino acids. Germline CDR1 KGHSH, CDR2 LQKENI. CDR3 nucleotides: TGTGCCAGCTCACTTCGGCCGAATGACCTCGGGAACACTGAAGCTTTCTTT. This sequence encodes CASSLRPNDLGNTEAFF. Using reference TRBV18 and TRBJ1-1 for the parts outside the CDR3, the full variable domain is NAGVMQNPRHLVRRRGQEARLRCSPMKGHSHVYWYRQLPEEGLKFMVYLQKENIIDESGMPKERFSAEFPKEGPSILRIQQVVRGDSAAYFCASSLRPNDLGNTEAFFGQGTRLTVV.

The rearrangement joins TRBV7-9 to TRBJ2-5; 8 nucleotides agree with TRBD1. After removal of 5 bases from V and 4 bases from J, the junction contained 9 bases not matched to a gene. This CDR3 is 15 amino acids long. Germline CDR1 and CDR2: SEHNR and FQNEAQ (reference sequence). The CDR3 reads CASSPAGQGVETQYF. CDR3 DNA: TGTGCCAGCAGCCCAGCTGGACAGGGCGTAGAGACCCAGTACTTC.

The chain combines TRBV9 with TRBJ1-6; D unresolved. V gave up 1 base and J gave up 9 bases, with 11 bases separating them. Germline loops: CDR1 SGDLS, CDR2 YYNGEE. This CDR3 has 14 residues. CDR3 nucleotide sequence: TGTGCCAGCAGCGTACGGGATCTGGGTTCACCCCTCCACTTT. Translating it yields CASSVRDLGSPLHF.

The chain employs TRBV7-2 and TRBJ1-2; 7 positions agree with TRBD1. Germline CDR1 SGHTA, CDR2 FQGNSA. Unmatched junction bases numbered 14, after V lost 5 bases and J lost 5 bases. There are 16 residues in the CDR3. This CDR3 is CASSPARDRVRYGYTF. The CDR3 DNA sequence: TGTGCCAGCAGCCCCGCCCGAGACAGGGTTCGATATGGCTACACCTTC.

The chain is built from TRBV7-9 and TRBJ2-6, with 12 positions matching TRBD2. After removal of 1 base from V and 1 base from J, the junction contained 2 bases not matched to a gene. CDR1 and CDR2 from the germline V gene are SEHNR and FQNEAQ (reference sequence). This CDR3 comprises 18 residues. CDR3 sequence (DNA): TGTGCCAGCAGCTTAGGGCTAGCGGGAGGGTCTGGGGCCAACGTCCTGACTTTC. It specifies CASSLGLAGGSGANVLTF.

The chain uses TRBV5-1 and TRBJ1-1; D is uncertain. The germline gives CDR1 SGHRS, CDR2 YFSETQ. The CDR3 is 13 residues long. V dropped 4 bases and J dropped 1 base, with 8 bases sitting between them. CDR3 bases: TGCGCCAGCAGCCCGACATCGAACACTGAAGCTTTCTTT. As protein: CASSPTSNTEAFF.

V and J are TRBV6-5 and TRBJ1-6, with D uncertain. The CDR3 is 15 amino acids. V was shortened by 4 bases and J by 6 bases, with 13 bases between the two germline ends. Germline V gives CDR1 MNHEY, CDR2 SVGAGI. CDR3 bases: TGTGCCAGCAGTTCCGTCTTGGGTCGTAATTCACCCCTCCACTTT. Amino acid sequence: CASSSVLGRNSPLHF.

This chain links TRBV5-1 with TRBJ2-3; 9 bases align to TRBD1. Germline CDR1 and CDR2: SGHRS and YFSETQ. Unmatched junction bases numbered 7, after V lost 6 bases and J lost 5 bases. CDR3 length: 14 amino acids. The CDR3 DNA reads as TGCGCCAGCACCTCGGGACAGGGAATAGATACGCAGTATTTT. Encoded protein: CASTSGQGIDTQYF.

The rearrangement links TRBV18 to TRBJ1-2, with D perhaps TRBD1 (5 bases). Trimming stripped 2 bases from V and 7 bases from J, with 17 bases between. This CDR3 has 15 residues. In germline, CDR1 is KGHSH, CDR2 LQKENI. In nucleotides, the CDR3 is TGTGCCAGCTCACCAGGGGCGGTGGATCGATCTGGCTACACCTTC. Translation gives CASSPGAVDRSGYTF. Looking up the rest from reference TRBV18 and TRBJ1-2 gives the full variable domain: NAGVMQNPRHLVRRRGQEARLRCSPMKGHSHVYWYRQLPEEGLKFMVYLQKENIIDESGMPKERFSAEFPKEGPSILRIQQVVRGDSAAYFCASSPGAVDRSGYTFGSGTRLTVV.

This chain links TRBV4-3 with TRBJ1-1, with TRBD1 as a possible D gene (5 bases). The V end lost 0 bases, the J end lost 7 bases, and 15 bases lay between the germline ends. CDR3 length: 15 residues. Germline V gene lookup returns CDR1 LGHNA and CDR2 YSLEER. CDR3 coding DNA: TGCGCCAGCAGCCAAGATGCGCGGGGGGTGGGTGAAGCTTTCTTT. Translating gives CASSQDARGVGEAFF.

This clone was counted ten times or more. The V and J genes are TRBV30 and TRBJ1-1, with 7 nucleotides matching TRBD1. With 3 bases clipped from V and 11 bases from J, the junction kept 6 bases outside the gene matches. Germline lookup yields CDR1 GTSNPN and CDR2 SVGIG (reference sequence). This CDR3 region has 11 residues. The CDR3 coding sequence is TGTGCCTGGAGAACAGGGGTATACGCTTTCTTT. Protein product: CAWRTGVYAFF.

This clone was recorded a few times. This chain uses TRBV9 with TRBJ1-1; D remains unclear. CDR1 SGDLS and CDR2 YYNGEE come from the germline V gene. The V end was cut by 4 bases, the J end by 5 bases, with 9 bases between. The CDR3 contains 12 residues. CDR3 DNA sequence: TGTGCCAGCAGCTCGACGGGAACTGAAGCTTTCTTT. It translates to CASSSTGTEAFF.

V and J are TRBV5-1 and TRBJ2-7; D may be TRBD1 or TRBD2 (6 bases each). The germline CDR1 and CDR2 sequences are SGHRS and YFSETQ. The germline V and J ends were trimmed by 4 bases and 7 bases, with 21 bases remaining between them. This CDR3 is built from 15 residues. The CDR3 sequence is CASSTIGGGSGEQYF. The CDR3, as DNA: TGCGCCAGCAGCACCATAGGAGGGGGGTCAGGGGAGCAGTACTTC.